This T cell receptor (beta chain) was captured by sequencing in a study of low-dose radiotherapy and immunotherapy resistance in tumors. Study information: The study delivered 0.5 Gy per fraction every 2 weeks to Cohort 1, totaling 6.5 Gy. The regimen for patients comprised intravenous nivolumab 240 mg every two weeks plus intravenous ipilimumab 1 mg/kg every six weeks.

First-strand cDNA used TRAV- and TRBV-specific primers, covering alpha and beta chains. Amplification of TCRs used a constant-region primer and V-primer adapter for about 18 PCR cycles. TCRdb re-called the reads through MiXCR, storing one row per CDR3 protein. The top ten hold approximately 1.5% of the sample, which has under 90,000 distinct CDR3 sequences, 15% to 20% seen once. Time point of the sample: after trial treatment. Treatment defined: LDRT plus nivolumab, ipilimumab, low-dose cyclophosphamide and aspirin (RACIN trial). Donors were dosed with nivolumab and ipilimumab; they also received aspirin, low-dose cyclophosphamide and low-dose radiotherapy. Tumors of eligible patients were advanced, solid and lacking tumor-infiltrating lymphocytes. CDR1 and CDR2 (germline): DFQATT, SNEGSKA (reference sequence). V lost 6 bases and J lost 3, with 24 bases in between. This CDR3 comprises 16 residues.

This chain joins TRBV20-1 and TRBJ2-7; D may be TRBD1 (6 bases). The TCR was taken from a male donor with prostate cancer. The specimen comprised PBMCs, sampled after low-dose radiotherapy plus immunotherapy. The CDR3, as DNA: TGCAGTGCCGACTCTCCCACAAATGGGGGCTACTACGAGCAGTACTTC. This encodes CSADSPTNGGYYEQYF.